These 28 T cell receptor beta chains were all obtained from the same sample, sequenced in a study of OX40 agonist ivuxolimab in advanced cancers. Assay used: immunoSEQ multiplex PCR; TCRdb lists only in-frame clones, some missing. Among about 55,000 clones listed, about 80% were seen once. This sample comprised CD4+ or CD8+ T cells sorted from blood, obtained in a trial of the OX40 agonist ivuxolimab. Receptor source: an adult with an advanced solid tumor such as melanoma, head and neck, liver or kidney cancer.

In this sample, this clone turned up a few times. The chain couples TRBV21-1 to TRBJ1-2. TRBV21-1 is an annotated pseudogene. This CDR3 has 15 amino acids. The CDR3 sequence: CASSKLSDGYYGYTF. The CDR3 bases are TGTGCCAGCAGCAAACTATCGGACGGCTACTATGGCTACACCTTC.

This sequence joins TRBV18 and TRBJ2-5; 7 positions agree with TRBD2. V shed 4 bases and J 2 bases; nucleotides not matched to a gene: 4. This CDR3 spans 14 amino acids. The germline gives CDR1 KGHSH, CDR2 LQKENI. The CDR3 here is CASSHRTRQETQYF. Written as DNA, the CDR3 is TGTGCCAGCTCACACAGGACTAGGCAAGAGACCCAGTACTTC.

The CDR3: CASSQDPPGYPSTDTQYF. The CDR3, as DNA: TGTGCCAGCAGCCAAGATCCGCCAGGGTACCCTAGCACAGATACGCAGTATTTT. The genes are TRBV14 and TRBJ2-3; D perhaps matches TRBD1 (5 bases). Germline values: CDR1 SGHDN, CDR2 FVKESK. Trimming shortened V by 0 bases and J by 0 bases, and 16 bases separated the two germline ends. This CDR3 is 18 amino acids long.

The CDR3 here is CASSPTGLNTGELFF. The CDR3 DNA follows: TGTGCCAGCAGCCCAACAGGGCTCAACACCGGGGAGCTGTTTTTT. The V gene is TRBV7-3, the J gene TRBJ2-2; a weak D match, TRBD1 (6 bases). This CDR3 spans 15 amino acids. The germline V gene encodes CDR1 SGHTA and CDR2 FQGTGA. V lost 5 bases and J lost 2, with 12 bases in between.

The rearrangement links TRBV5-1 to TRBJ2-1; D gene unclear. Germline-derived CDR1 and CDR2 are SGHRS and YFSETQ. This CDR3 is 15 amino acids long. The V gene lost 5 bases and the J gene lost 0 bases, with 12 bases spanning the gap. As DNA, the CDR3 is TGCGCCAGCAGGAGGTCAACGGGCTCCTACAATGAGCAGTTCTTC. Protein product: CASRRSTGSYNEQFF.

The chain is built from TRBV5-4 and TRBJ2-2, with TRBD2 matching over 9 bases. V was clipped by 4 bases and J by 1 base; unmatched bases: 8. The V gene's germline CDR1 is SGHNT and CDR2 YYREEE (reference sequence). This CDR3 region has 17 residues. The CDR3 loop is CASSAGSGGLNTGELFF. The CDR3 DNA follows: TGTGCCAGCAGCGCGGGTAGCGGGGGTTTGAACACCGGGGAGCTGTTTTTT.

The chain joins TRBV28 to TRBJ2-7; TRBD1 matches at 9 bases. The CDR3 length is 14 residues. Germline V CDR1 and CDR2: MDHEN, SYDVKM. V lost 3 bases and J lost 5; bases outside the gene matches: 5. CDR3 sequence: CASSLMRQGDEQYF. CDR3 nucleotides: TGTGCCAGCAGTTTGATGAGACAGGGGGACGAGCAGTACTTC. The whole variable domain, filled in from reference TRBV28 and TRBJ2-7, reads DVKVTQSSRYLVKRTGEKVFLECVQDMDHENMFWYRQDPGLGLRLIYFSYDVKMKEKGDIPEGYSVSREKKERFSLILESASTNQTSMYLCASSLMRQGDEQYFGPGTRLTVT.

V gene TRBV7-3 combines with J gene TRBJ2-7; D gene uncertain. Per germline, CDR1 SGHTA and CDR2 FQGTGA. V lost 6 bases, J lost 7 bases, and 10 bases lay in between. The CDR3 is 11 residues long. CDR3 sequence reads: CASSPPSEQYF. CDR3 sequence (DNA): TGTGCCAGCAGTCCTCCTAGTGAGCAGTACTTC. Filled out from reference TRBV7-3 and TRBJ2-7, the complete variable domain reads GAGVSQTPSNKVTEKGKYVELRCDPISGHTALYWYRQSLGQGPEFLIYFQGTGAADDSGLPNDRFFAVRPEGSVSTLKIQRTERGDSAVYLCASSPPSEQYFGPGTRLTVT.

Only a few counts were recorded for this clone. The chain employs TRBV19 and TRBJ2-1, with D possibly matching TRBD1 (6 bases). Germline V gene lookup returns CDR1 LNHDA and CDR2 SQIVND (reference sequence). The CDR3 covers 11 residues. CDR3 sequence: CATTGNKIKFF. Written as DNA, the CDR3 is TGTGCTACTACAGGGAACAAGATCAAGTTCTTC.

This clone was seen only a few times. The J gene is TRBJ2-7, the V gene TRBV19, with D possibly being TRBD1 or TRBD2 (5 bases each). The germline CDR1 and CDR2 sequences are LNHDA and SQIVND (reference sequence). The CDR3 consists of 15 residues. V gave up 4 bases and J gave up 5 bases, with 18 bases separating them. The DNA of the CDR3 is TGTGCCAGTAGTAGACCGGGGCGGCCCGCCAACGAGCAGTACTTC. This encodes CASSRPGRPANEQYF.

The V call is TRBV6-5, the J call TRBJ2-7; D uncertain. The ends were cut back, 4 bases at V and 7 bases at J, with 8 bases in the middle. Germline V gene sequence: CDR1 MNHEY, CDR2 SVGAGI. This CDR3 is 11 amino acids long. As DNA, the CDR3 is TGTGCCAGCAGTTCGTGGATGGAGCAGTACTTC. Translation: CASSSWMEQYF.

The chain carries TRBV11-2 and TRBJ2-7; D gene ambiguous. The CDR3 contains 15 residues. Germline CDR1 and CDR2: SGHAT and FQNNGV. Trimming left V 0 bases short and J 6 bases short, with 15 bases between. In DNA, the CDR3 is TGTGCCAGCAGCTTAGATCGGGCCACCCGGCGCGAGCAGTACTTC. It translates to CASSLDRATRREQYF.

The chain carries TRBV29-1 and TRBJ1-2; tentatively, D is TRBD1 (5 bases). The CDR3 runs 13 residues. Trimming stripped 7 bases from V and 5 bases from J, with 17 bases between. Germline-derived CDR1 and CDR2 are SQVTM and ANQGSEA. The CDR3 loop reads CSAPLSTGYGYTF. The CDR3 bases are TGCAGCGCCCCCTTGAGTACAGGATATGGCTACACCTTC.

The V call is TRBV7-9, the J call TRBJ1-6; D is ambiguous. V lost 5 bases to trimming and J lost 0 bases, with 8 bases between them. CDR1 and CDR2 from the germline V gene are SEHNR and FQNEAQ (reference sequence). The CDR3 contains 15 residues. In DNA, the CDR3 is TGTGCCAGCAGCCCCGGCAGCTCCTATAATTCACCCCTCCACTTT. This translates into CASSPGSSYNSPLHF.

The chain carries TRBV2 and TRBJ1-5; D is unclear. V was shortened by 5 bases and J by 4 bases, with 9 bases between the two germline ends. The length of the CDR3 is 13 residues. CDR1 is SNHLY and CDR2 is FYNNEI in the germline V gene. CDR3 residues: CASSSIFNQPQHF. Written as DNA, the CDR3 is TGTGCCAGCAGTTCCATTTTTAATCAGCCCCAGCATTTT.

This sequence joins TRBV21-1 and TRBJ2-6. TRBV21-1 is assigned pseudogene status. The CDR3 runs to 15 residues. The CDR3 DNA follows: TGTGCCAGCAGCAAAAGGGCATCTGGGGCCAACGTCCTGACTTTC. It specifies CASSKRASGANVLTF.

This clone appeared a single time. This chain links TRBV6-1 with TRBJ2-7; D is possibly TRBD2 (5 bases). CDR3 length equals 14 residues. V was clipped by 0 bases and J by 3 bases, with 9 bases between them. Germline V gene sequence: CDR1 MNHNS, CDR2 SASEGT. DNA for the CDR3: TGTGCCAGCAGTGAAGCGGTGCGGGTCTACGAGCAGTACTTC. It specifies CASSEAVRVYEQYF.

This clone was seen a single time. The J gene is TRBJ2-2, the V gene TRBV6-1; D is undetermined. The V and J ends lost 10 bases and 6 bases respectively, with 18 bases between them. The CDR3 loop spans 14 amino acids. Germline V gene data show CDR1 as MNHNS and CDR2 as SASEGT. The CDR3 is CAIQAIKVPGELFF. CDR3 bases: TGTGCCATCCAGGCAATTAAGGTCCCCGGGGAGCTGTTTTTT.

This chain links TRBV29-1 with TRBJ2-2; unclear D gene. The germline V gene encodes CDR1 SQVTM and CDR2 ANQGSEA. Trimming cost V 6 bases and J 0 bases, with 8 bases left between them. The CDR3 has 13 amino acids. DNA of the CDR3: TGCAGCGTGGGTCTGTCGAACACCGGGGAGCTGTTTTTT. It codes for CSVGLSNTGELFF.

The rearrangement links TRBV11-2 to TRBJ1-1, with D unresolved. There are 13 residues in the CDR3. Trimming left V 4 bases short and J 1 base short, with 7 bases between. Germline values: CDR1 SGHAT, CDR2 FQNNGV. The CDR3 reads CASSSQWNTEAFF. DNA for the CDR3: TGTGCCAGCAGCTCCCAGTGGAACACTGAAGCTTTCTTT. Looking up the rest from reference TRBV11-2 and TRBJ1-1 gives the full variable domain: EAGVAQSPRYKIIEKRQSVAFWCNPISGHATLYWYQQILGQGPKLLIQFQNNGVVDDSQLPKDRFSAERLKGVDSTLKIQPAKLEDSAVYLCASSSQWNTEAFFGQGTRLTVV.

CDR3: CASSANRGRTEKLFF. CDR3 DNA sequence: TGTGCCAGCAGTGCCAACAGGGGGCGGACTGAAAAACTGTTTTTT. The chain has TRBV6-4 and TRBJ1-4; 9 bases fit TRBD1. The ends lost 4 bases at V and 7 bases at J; junction bases unmatched: 7. The CDR3 totals 15 residues. CDR1 and CDR2 from the germline V gene are MRHNA and SNTAGT.

The V call is TRBV6-5, the J call TRBJ1-1, with a tentative D call TRBD1 (5 bases). V lost 8 bases to trimming and J lost 4 bases, with 17 bases between them. This CDR3 has 14 amino acids. CDR1 MNHEY and CDR2 SVGAGI come from the germline V gene. The CDR3 nucleotides read TGTGCCAGCCAATACAGGATTGATAGCACTGAAGCTTTCTTT. Its translation is CASQYRIDSTEAFF.

The genes are TRBV4-1 and TRBJ2-6; 8 nucleotides align to TRBD2. The CDR3 is 21 amino acids. The V gene end was trimmed by 2 bases and the J gene end by 0 bases; junction bases not matched to a gene: 15. CDR1 MGHRA and CDR2 YSYEKL come from the germline V gene. The DNA for the CDR3 is TGCGCCAGCAGCCAAAAGGCACGGGAGGGTTTTGTAACCTCTGGGGCCAACGTCCTGACTTTC. This gives the protein CASSQKAREGFVTSGANVLTF.

The V call is TRBV19, the J call TRBJ1-1, with 10 bases identical to TRBD1. The germline CDR1 and CDR2 sequences are LNHDA and SQIVND (reference sequence). This CDR3 spans 15 amino acids. The V gene end was trimmed by 6 bases and the J gene end by 4 bases; junction bases not matched to a gene: 8. The CDR3 loop is CASSSGTGAATEAFF. The CDR3 DNA follows: TGTGCCAGTAGCTCCGGGACAGGGGCCGCCACTGAAGCTTTCTTT.

Of note for this clone: One junction end disagrees with the germline gene, perhaps due to a read error. The chain is built from TRBV11-2 and TRBJ1-2, with D possibly TRBD1 on 5 matching bases. Germline V gene sequence: CDR1 SGHAT, CDR2 FQNNGV. CDR3 length equals 13 residues. Here the CDR3 DNA reads TGCGCCAGCAGCCAAGATAGCCAGGGTGGCTACACCTTC. Its translation is CASSQDSQGGYTF.

This clone was seen only a few times. Here the CDR3 reads CASSLGLAETGELFF. CDR3 DNA: TGTGCCAGCAGCCTGGGACTAGCGGAAACCGGGGAGCTGTTTTTT. The chain has TRBV5-4 and TRBJ2-2; 11 positions agree with TRBD2. From germline, CDR1 is SGHNT and CDR2 YYREEE (reference sequence). The trim removed 4 bases at V and 5 bases at J, leaving 4 bases unmatched. The CDR3 is 15 residues long.

This chain uses TRBV28 with TRBJ2-2; 7 positions match TRBD2. This CDR3 is 17 amino acids long. V was pared by 4 bases and J by 4 bases, with 12 bases of the junction left unmatched. The germline CDR1 and CDR2 sequences are MDHEN and SYDVKM. For the CDR3, the DNA is TGTGCCAGCAGTTCCCCCGCAGGGCGGGAGTTCACCGGGGAGCTGTTTTTT. It is translated as CASSSPAGREFTGELFF.

J is TRBJ2-1 and V is TRBV6-4, with a weak D call TRBD2 (6 bases). Germline V gives CDR1 MRHNA, CDR2 SNTAGT. V gave up 2 bases and J gave up 5 bases, with 13 bases separating them. This CDR3 contains 15 residues. CDR3 amino acids: CASSDLSAGHNEQFF. CDR3 bases: TGTGCCAGCAGTGACCTATCCGCGGGGCACAATGAGCAGTTCTTC.